The 20 T cell receptor beta chains reported below all come from one sample, sequenced in a study of T cells in Graves' hyperthyroidism and ophthalmopathy. There were TCR beta CDR3 regions amplified from RNA transcripts. The HTBI primer set served for first-round RT-PCR of the TCR CDR3. In TCRdb, the multiplex PCR reads were re-called with MiXCR into one record per CDR3 protein. The sample includes 600,000 to 800,000 distinct CDR3 sequences, roughly a third of them seen just once. Sequencing was performed on blood. These receptors all come from a woman aged 35 to 49 with Graves' hyperthyroidism.

This clonotype was picked up a small number of times. This chain links TRBV7-2 with TRBJ2-7; D might be TRBD2 (5 bases). Trimming pared 6 bases from V and 2 bases from J, leaving 11 bases between. CDR3 size: 13 residues. CDR1 is SGHTA, CDR2 FQGNSA, per germline. The CDR3 loop reads CASSFIGTYEQYF. In nucleotides, the CDR3 is TGTGCCAGCAGTTTTATCGGGACCTACGAGCAGTACTTC.

This clonotype has ten or more counts. J is TRBJ1-5 and V is TRBV7-8, with D uncertain. Germline V gene lookup returns CDR1 SGHVS and CDR2 FQNEAQ. Trimming left V 4 bases short and J 5 bases short, with 9 bases between. The CDR3 extends over 13 amino acids. CDR3: CASSSLGDQPQHF. CDR3 bases: TGTGCCAGCAGCTCCCTCGGGGATCAGCCCCAGCATTTT.

This clonotype was seen repeatedly, ten times or more. The chain recombines TRBV29-1 with TRBJ1-1, with D possibly TRBD1 on 5 matching bases. The CDR3 totals 10 residues. The V and J ends lost 3 bases and 8 bases respectively, with 7 bases between them. Germline-derived CDR1 and CDR2 are SQVTM and ANQGSEA. This chain's CDR3 is CSVDGAEAFF. CDR3 nucleotides: TGCAGCGTTGACGGGGCCGAAGCTTTCTTT.

A few counts support this clonotype. The J gene is TRBJ1-4, the V gene TRBV5-4; D unclear. Trimming removed 4 bases from V and 0 bases from J, with 10 bases in between. CDR1 SGHNT and CDR2 YYREEE come from the germline V gene (reference sequence). This CDR3 spans 15 amino acids. The CDR3 nucleotides are TGTGCCAGCAGCGGCGACGGTGCAACTAATGAAAAACTGTTTTTT. Encoded protein: CASSGDGATNEKLFF. The entire variable domain, with the rest obtained from reference TRBV5-4 and TRBJ1-4, is as follows: ETGVTQSPTHLIKTRGQQVTLRCSSQSGHNTVSWYQQALGQGPQFIFQYYREEENGRGNFPPRFSGLQFPNYSSELNVNALELDDSALYLCASSGDGATNEKLFFGSGTQLSVL.

This clonotype was observed a few times. The J gene is TRBJ2-7, the V gene TRBV10-1, with D uncertain. CDR3 size: 14 residues. Germline V gene lookup returns CDR1 WNHNN and CDR2 SYGVQD (reference sequence). V lost 6 bases and J lost 0, with 12 bases in between. The CDR3 here is CASRNSESSYEQYF. As DNA, the CDR3 is TGCGCCAGCAGGAATTCCGAGAGCTCCTACGAGCAGTACTTC.

This clonotype was counted ten times or more. This rearrangement joins TRBV10-1 to TRBJ1-4, with 8 bases that match TRBD1. Germline CDR1 and CDR2: WNHNN and SYGVQD (reference sequence). Trimming cost V 3 bases and J 6 bases; bases outside gene matches: 6. CDR3 length equals 15 residues. This CDR3 is CASSDGTGIYEKLFF. The CDR3 DNA is TGCGCCAGCAGTGATGGGACAGGAATTTATGAAAAACTGTTTTTT.

This clonotype was seen at least ten times. One junction end does not reproduce the germline sequence, and a read error may be involved. The chain links TRBV24-1 to TRBJ2-5; unclear D gene. The germline CDR1 and CDR2 sequences are KGHDR and SFDVKD. The CDR3 sequence is 13 residues long. The CDR3 reads CATSDPRREAQYF. CDR3 nucleotides: TGTGCCACCAGTGACCCCAGAAGAGAGGCCCAGTACTTC.

A single count supports this clonotype. The rearrangement links TRBV7-2 to TRBJ1-1, with D possibly being TRBD1 (6 bases). Germline lookup yields CDR1 SGHTA and CDR2 FQGNSA. V shed 5 bases and J shed 6 bases, with 19 bases lying between them. The CDR3 sequence is 15 residues long. The CDR3: CASSPRGAGSAEAFF. CDR3 coding DNA: TGTGCCAGCAGCCCCCGGGGGGCGGGGTCGGCTGAAGCTTTCTTT.

The CDR3 protein is CASSSGTSRGHEQYF. The DNA for the CDR3 is TGTGCCAGCAGCAGTGGGACTAGCAGGGGCCACGAGCAGTACTTC. The gene calls are TRBV6-1 and TRBJ2-7; 9 nucleotides line up with TRBD2. Trimming took 6 bases from V and 5 from J; bases not matched to a gene: 11. This CDR3 is 15 amino acids long. In germline, CDR1 is MNHNS, CDR2 SASEGT.

This rearrangement joins TRBV2 to TRBJ2-3, with TRBD2 as a possible D gene (6 bases). CDR3 size: 13 residues. CDR1 and CDR2 (germline): SNHLY, FYNNEI. The ends were cut back, 4 bases at V and 10 bases at J, with 15 bases in the middle. As DNA, the CDR3 is TGTGCCAGCAGTGGGGCTAGCGACGGCGCGCAGTATTTT. It yields the protein CASSGASDGAQYF.

This clonotype was counted only a few times. This sequence joins TRBV5-5 and TRBJ1-5, with D perhaps TRBD1 (5 bases). Germline CDR1 reads SGHKS; CDR2 reads YYEKEE (reference sequence). The germline V and J ends were trimmed by 3 bases and 2 bases, with 12 bases remaining between them. The CDR3 loop spans 15 amino acids. CDR3 sequence reads: CASSYLSGGNQPQHF. The CDR3 DNA reads TGTGCCAGCAGCTACCTCTCGGGGGGCAATCAGCCCCAGCATTTT.

J is TRBJ2-2 and V is TRBV24-1; D call uncertain. There are 12 residues in the CDR3. The ends were cut back, 5 bases at V and 7 bases at J, with 7 bases in the middle. Germline CDR1 KGHDR, CDR2 SFDVKD. CDR3 bases: TGTGCCACCAGTGGCCCCGACGGGGAGCTGTTTTTT. Translation: CATSGPDGELFF.

The gene calls are TRBV25-1 and TRBJ1-5; tentatively, D is TRBD1 (5 bases). The V gene's germline CDR1 is MGHDK and CDR2 SYGVNS. The CDR3 contains 17 residues. Trimming removed 5 bases at V and 2 bases at J, with 19 bases between. For the CDR3, the DNA is TGTGCCAGCAGTTACAGGCAGTCCGGGGTGGGCAATCAGCCCCAGCATTTT. Translated: CASSYRQSGVGNQPQHF.

This clonotype was seen at least ten times. This chain joins TRBV10-3 and TRBJ2-2; 12 bases are shared with TRBD2. Germline V gene data show CDR1 as ENHRY and CDR2 as SYGVKD. V was clipped by 7 bases and J by 3 bases; unmatched bases: 6. The CDR3 consists of 16 residues. This chain's CDR3 is CAIKTSGGRDTGELFF. The CDR3 nucleotides read TGTGCCATCAAGACTAGCGGGGGCCGCGACACCGGGGAGCTGTTTTTT.

This clonotype was seen at least ten times. The chain is built from TRBV7-3 and TRBJ2-7, with D possibly matching TRBD1 (5 bases). V dropped 3 bases and J dropped 0 bases, with 12 bases sitting between them. Germline CDR1 SGHTA, CDR2 FQGTGA. The CDR3 length is 15 residues. This chain's CDR3 is CASSLSVDNSYEQYF. CDR3 in DNA: TGTGCCAGCAGCTTGAGTGTGGACAACTCCTACGAGCAGTACTTC.

This clonotype was observed a handful of times. DNA for the CDR3: TGCAGTGCTAATTATGAAAACCAGCCCCAGCATTTT. Translating gives CSANYENQPQHF. The chain couples TRBV20-1 to TRBJ1-5; D gene ambiguous. Germline CDR1 DFQATT, CDR2 SNEGSKA (reference sequence). V gave up 4 bases and J gave up 7 bases, with 11 bases separating them. The CDR3 covers 12 residues.

The rearrangement joins TRBV20-1 to TRBJ2-7; D is unclear. The V gene lost 3 bases and the J gene lost 3 bases, with 9 bases spanning the gap. There are 12 residues in the CDR3. The V gene's germline CDR1 is DFQATT and CDR2 SNEGSKA (reference sequence). The CDR3 protein is CSARGWGYEQYF. The DNA of the CDR3 is TGCAGTGCTAGGGGATGGGGCTACGAGCAGTACTTC.

This rearrangement joins TRBV11-1 to TRBJ2-5; the D call may be TRBD1 or TRBD2 (6 bases each). The CDR3 consists of 14 residues. The V gene's germline CDR1 is SGHAT and CDR2 FQDESV (reference sequence). Trimming cost V 2 bases and J 5 bases, with 12 bases left between them. The CDR3 spells CASSLRGATETQYF. Written as DNA, the CDR3 is TGTGCCAGCAGCTTAAGGGGGGCGACGGAGACCCAGTACTTC.

This clonotype has a count of ten or more. The rearrangement uses TRBV10-3 and TRBJ1-2; 12 nucleotides line up with TRBD1. Germline V CDR1 and CDR2: ENHRY, SYGVKD. The CDR3 is 17 residues long. The V segment lost 3 bases and the J segment 6 bases; nucleotides outside the gene matches: 11. CDR3 sequence (DNA): TGTGCCATCAGTGATCGGGCGCCGGGACAGGGGGCGGATGGCTACACCTTC. Encoded protein: CAISDRAPGQGADGYTF.

At least ten counts were recorded for this clonotype. This chain joins TRBV7-9 and TRBJ1-1; TRBD1 might be the D (5 bases). CDR1 and CDR2 (germline): SEHNR, FQNEAQ (reference sequence). With 7 bases removed from V and 9 bases from J, the gap between germline ends came to 18 bases. The CDR3 totals 13 residues. CDR3 amino acids: CASTQVDGAKAFF. In DNA form, the CDR3 reads TGTGCCAGCACCCAAGTGGACGGGGCCAAAGCTTTCTTT.